Listed below are T cell receptor beta chains from one sample, sequenced in a study of blood T cells in healthy people across ages. TCRdb passed the 5' RACE reads through MiXCR, listing each CDR3 protein once. The sample lists under 1,000,000 distinct CDR3 sequences, 35% to 60% seen once, with around a sixth in the top ten. Input material: blood. The receptors derive from an elderly man in good health. CDR3s include the opening cysteine and the closing phenylalanine or tryptophan. Fields, in order: clone size, D gene, J gene, V gene, CDR3 DNA, CDR3 protein. D genes are given only for firm matches. Clone size appears in some rows only: once, few, many, or a class for an expanded clone.

abundance: NA
d_gene: NA
j_gene: TRBJ2-1
v_gene: TRBV28
CDR3nt: TGTGCCAGCGGGACCTGGCTAATATCGGGGTCGTCCTACAATGAGCAGTTCTTC
CDR3aa: CASGTWLISGSSYNEQFF

abundance: once
d_gene: NA
j_gene: TRBJ2-5
v_gene: TRBV19
CDR3nt: TGTGCCAGTAGTATCTCACCGACAAGGCCCCAAGAGACCCAGTACTTC
CDR3aa: CASSISPTRPQETQYF

abundance: NA
d_gene: NA
j_gene: TRBJ2-1
v_gene: TRBV20-1
CDR3nt: TGCAGTGCTAGCGGGATTTCCTACAATGAGCAGTTCTTC
CDR3aa: CSASGISYNEQFF

abundance: NA
d_gene: NA
j_gene: TRBJ1-1
v_gene: TRBV7-9
CDR3nt: TGTGCCAGCAGCGGAACAGAGCCGAACACTGAAGCTTTCTTT
CDR3aa: CASSGTEPNTEAFF

abundance: few
d_gene: TRBD1
j_gene: TRBJ2-1
v_gene: TRBV4-3
CDR3nt: TGCGCCAGCAGCCAGAAGACAGGGGTCGGCTACAATGAGCAGTTCTTC
CDR3aa: CASSQKTGVGYNEQFF

abundance: NA
d_gene: NA
j_gene: TRBJ2-7
v_gene: TRBV10-1
CDR3nt: TGCGCCAGCAGTGAGTTGGCAGGATCCTACGAGCAGTACTTC
CDR3aa: CASSELAGSYEQYF

abundance: NA
d_gene: NA
j_gene: TRBJ2-7
v_gene: TRBV20-1
CDR3nt: TGCAGTGGTTCGTTAACAGGGCTGCCCTACGAGCAGTACTTC
CDR3aa: CSGSLTGLPYEQYF

abundance: NA
d_gene: NA
j_gene: TRBJ2-7
v_gene: TRBV19
CDR3nt: TGTGCCAGTAGTATAGGCCTGGCGCTTGGGGCCGAGCAGTACTTC
CDR3aa: CASSIGLALGAEQYF

abundance: few
d_gene: TRBD1
j_gene: TRBJ1-2
v_gene: TRBV7-9
CDR3nt: TGTGCCAGCAGCTTAGGCATGGCGGGACAGGGCGCTAACTATGGCTACACCTTC
CDR3aa: CASSLGMAGQGANYGYTF

abundance: NA
d_gene: TRBD2
j_gene: TRBJ2-7
v_gene: TRBV20-1
CDR3nt: TGCAGTGCTACAAAGACTAGCGGGAGGAGGTACGAGCAGTACTTC
CDR3aa: CSATKTSGRRYEQYF

abundance: few
d_gene: TRBD2
j_gene: TRBJ2-1
v_gene: TRBV12-3/TRBV12-4
CDR3nt: TGTGCCAGCAGTTTAAACCTAGCGGGAGACTACAATGAGCAGTTCTTC
CDR3aa: CASSLNLAGDYNEQFF

abundance: NA
d_gene: TRBD1
j_gene: TRBJ1-2
v_gene: TRBV27
CDR3nt: TGTGCCAGCAGTTCGTACAGGGGGGACTATGGCTACACCTTC
CDR3aa: CASSSYRGDYGYTF

abundance: NA
d_gene: TRBD2
j_gene: TRBJ2-7
v_gene: TRBV5-1
CDR3nt: TGCGCCAGCAGCTTGGTTGGTGCGGGCGGGAGAAGCTCCTACAATGAGCAGTACTTC
CDR3aa: CASSLVGAGGRSSYNEQYF

abundance: few
d_gene: NA
j_gene: TRBJ2-1
v_gene: TRBV20-1
CDR3nt: TGCAGTGCTAGAGCCCCTAGCAGCAATGAGCAGTTCTTC
CDR3aa: CSARAPSSNEQFF

abundance: NA
d_gene: NA
j_gene: TRBJ2-2
v_gene: TRBV2
CDR3nt: TGTGCCAGCAGTTGGGACCTTAACACCGGGGAGCTGTTTTTT
CDR3aa: CASSWDLNTGELFF